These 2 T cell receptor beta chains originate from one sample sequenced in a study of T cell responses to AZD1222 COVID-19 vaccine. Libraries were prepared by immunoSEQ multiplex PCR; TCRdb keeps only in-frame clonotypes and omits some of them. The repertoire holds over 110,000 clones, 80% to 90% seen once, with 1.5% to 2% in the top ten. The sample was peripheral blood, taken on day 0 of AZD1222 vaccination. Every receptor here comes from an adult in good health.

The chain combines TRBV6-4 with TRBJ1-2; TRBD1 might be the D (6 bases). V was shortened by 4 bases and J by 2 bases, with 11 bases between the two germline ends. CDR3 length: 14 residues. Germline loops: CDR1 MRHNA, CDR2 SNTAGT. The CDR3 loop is CASSADSGNYGYTF. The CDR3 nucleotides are TGTGCCAGCAGTGCGGACAGCGGGAACTATGGCTACACCTTC.

The CDR3, as DNA: TGCGCCAGCAGAGAAAATAGCAATCAGCCCCAGCATTTT. Translated, it gives CASRENSNQPQHF. This chain joins TRBV10-2 and TRBJ1-5; D is ambiguous. CDR3 length equals 13 residues. CDR1 is WSHSY and CDR2 is SAAADI in the germline V gene. V was shortened by 6 bases and J by 0 bases, with 6 bases between the two germline ends.